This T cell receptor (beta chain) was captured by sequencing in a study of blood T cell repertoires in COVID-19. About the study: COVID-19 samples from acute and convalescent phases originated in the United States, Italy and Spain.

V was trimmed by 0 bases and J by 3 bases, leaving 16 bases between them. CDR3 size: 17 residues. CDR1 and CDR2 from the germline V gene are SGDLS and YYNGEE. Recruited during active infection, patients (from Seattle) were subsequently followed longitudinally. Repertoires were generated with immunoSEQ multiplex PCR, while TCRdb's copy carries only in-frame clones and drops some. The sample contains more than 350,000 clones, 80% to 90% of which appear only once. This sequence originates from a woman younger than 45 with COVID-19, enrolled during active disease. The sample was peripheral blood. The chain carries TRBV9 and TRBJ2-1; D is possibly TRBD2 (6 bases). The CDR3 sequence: CASSVVPQEGNYNEQFF. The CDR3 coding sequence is TGTGCCAGCAGCGTAGTCCCTCAGGAGGGGAACTACAATGAGCAGTTCTTC.